The 10 T cell receptor beta chains below were found in one sample sequenced in a study of Ad26.COV2.S vaccination and SARS-CoV-2 variants (dated by TCRdb to 2020 to 2022). Libraries were constructed by the immunoSEQ multiplex PCR assay. Not all clones reach the TCRdb copy of this immuneACCESS table, which keeps in-frame sequences only. Checked studies attribute under half of the gap to unresolved V genes and leave the rest unexplained. The sample table shows hundreds of thousands of clones, and around 90% are seen once. The ten largest clones add up to approximately 1.5% of the sample. What this sample's treatment or condition label stands for: over 15 received Ad26.COV2.S at low or high dose, single or two shots; several received placebo; per-sample allocation not given. Repertoires of vaccine and placebo recipients were sequenced from samples taken on day 63 after the first injection. Material: peripheral blood, obtained in a trial of Ad26.COV2.S vaccine versus placebo. These receptors were taken from a person between 18 and 65 years old who received the Ad26.COV2.S COVID-19 vaccine or a placebo.

V and J are TRBV30 and TRBJ1-2; D call uncertain. The CDR3 is made up of 11 amino acids. Germline loops: CDR1 GTSNPN, CDR2 SVGIG (reference sequence). The ends were cut back, 0 bases at V and 7 bases at J, with 6 bases in the middle. CDR3: CAWSVLSGYTF. CDR3 DNA: TGTGCCTGGAGTGTACTCAGTGGCTACACCTTC.

The DNA of the CDR3 is TGTGCCAGCAGCCGGAACGATCAGCCCCAGCATTTT. Protein product: CASSRNDQPQHF. The gene calls are TRBV7-9 and TRBJ1-5; D gene uncertain. From germline, CDR1 is SEHNR and CDR2 FQNEAQ (reference sequence). Trimming removed 5 bases at V and 5 bases at J, with 7 bases between. The CDR3 length is 12 residues.

The chain uses TRBV24-1 and TRBJ2-1; no clear D. V gave up 0 bases and J gave up 10 bases, with 9 bases separating them. The CDR3 runs 13 residues. Germline V gene lookup returns CDR1 KGHDR and CDR2 SFDVKD. This CDR3 is CATSDLSFAEQFF. The CDR3 region has the DNA TGTGCCACCAGTGATTTGTCGTTTGCGGAGCAGTTCTTC.

This clone was seen a single time. This chain links TRBV11-1 with TRBJ2-5, with D possibly being TRBD1 or TRBD2 (5 bases each). The ends were cut back, 0 bases at V and 4 bases at J, with 12 bases in the middle. This CDR3 contains 15 residues. CDR1 is SGHAT, CDR2 FQDESV, per germline (reference sequence). The DNA for the CDR3 is TGTGCCAGCAGCTTAGCGGGGGTGATTCCAGAGACCCAGTACTTC. Translation: CASSLAGVIPETQYF.

The V and J genes are TRBV19 and TRBJ1-2, with 7 bases that match TRBD1. The CDR3 is 15 residues long. After removal of 3 bases from V and 2 bases from J, the junction contained 6 bases not matched to a gene. Germline CDR1 reads LNHDA; CDR2 reads SQIVND (reference sequence). The CDR3 DNA follows: TGTGCCAGTAGTATCAGGACAGGAGGGAACTATGGCTACACCTTC. This encodes CASSIRTGGNYGYTF.

The chain recombines TRBV7-9 with TRBJ2-3, with 8 nucleotides matching TRBD2. The germline V gene has CDR1 SEHNR and CDR2 FQNEAQ (reference sequence). V dropped 10 bases and J dropped 0; count of bases not matched to a gene: 3. The CDR3 is made up of 13 amino acids. The CDR3 DNA is TGTGCCACTCCGGGGGGGAGCACAGATACGCAGTATTTT. Translating it yields CATPGGSTDTQYF.

The rearrangement links TRBV27 to TRBJ2-2; TRBD1 is a possible D gene (5 bases). The CDR3 runs 13 residues. V was clipped by 10 bases and J by 2 bases, with 11 bases between them. The germline gives CDR1 MNHEY, CDR2 SMNVEV (reference sequence). CDR3 residues: CATRDSNTGELFF. The DNA of the CDR3 is TGTGCCACTCGAGACAGTAACACCGGGGAGCTGTTTTTT.

V is TRBV11-3 and J is TRBJ2-2; the D gene is possibly TRBD2 (5 bases). This CDR3 is built from 17 residues. The V end lost 3 bases, the J end lost 1 base, and 15 bases lay between the germline ends. The germline V gene encodes CDR1 SGHNT and CDR2 YENEEA. The CDR3, as DNA: TGTGCCAGCAGCTTGGGTTTAGGCAGCGGGAACACCGGGGAGCTGTTTTTT. Translating it yields CASSLGLGSGNTGELFF.

The chain has TRBV10-3 and TRBJ1-3; TRBD1 matches at 9 bases. This CDR3 is built from 16 residues. Per the germline V gene, CDR1 is ENHRY and CDR2 is SYGVKD. V was clipped by 0 bases and J by 4 bases; unmatched bases: 4. The CDR3 DNA reads as TGTGCCATCAGTGAGTCGACAGGGGGTTCAGGAAACACCATATATTTT. Residues: CAISESTGGSGNTIYF.

With respect to this clone: Other nucleotide sequences in the sample specify the same CDR3. The chain employs TRBV6-5 and TRBJ1-5; D uncertain. Between the trimmed V and J ends, which lost 0 bases and 6 bases, there was a span of 6 bases. Per the germline V gene, CDR1 is MNHEY and CDR2 is SVGAGI. The CDR3 loop spans 13 amino acids. For the CDR3, the DNA is TGTGCCAGCAGTTACTCGGGCAGTCAGCCCCAGCATTTT. This translates into CASSYSGSQPQHF.